This record concerns one TCR beta chain sequence. Trimming stripped 5 bases from V and 4 bases from J, with 12 bases between. CDR3 length: 14 residues. The germline CDR1 and CDR2 sequences are ENHRY and SYGVKD. The assay was immunoSEQ multiplex PCR, and TCRdb's table has in-frame clones only and misses some. Of 150,000 to 200,000 clones detected, around 83% appear once; the ten largest clones hold about 19%. These data originate in a study of blood T cell repertoires in COVID-19. Sequenced: peripheral blood. The V and J genes are TRBV10-3 and TRBJ1-3; D gene unclear. This TCR derives from a woman between 70 and 85 years old who had recovered from COVID-19. The CDR3 DNA reads as TGTGCCATCAGTCGTGCAGGTTTGGGAAACACCATATATTTT. Its protein is CAISRAGLGNTIYF.